Listed below are T cell receptor beta chains from one sample, sequenced in a study of T-cell memory formation after mild COVID-19. MiXCR, run by TCRdb on the 5' RACE reads, gives a single entry per CDR3 protein. The sample consists of 550,000 to 600,000 distinct CDR3 sequences, less than 25% of them appearing once. Material: PBMCs or a T cell subset sorted from them (not recorded which). The receptors shown here come from an adult woman who had mild COVID-19 (a few samples of this study predate the infection). Cell type and time point are not known. CDR3s leave out the opening cysteine and the closing phenylalanine or tryptophan.

TRBV12-3/TRBV12-4 | 13 | ASTLSGGDTGELF
TRBV20-1 | 12 | SARGRSSYNEQF
TRBV4-1 | 13 | ASSQRGQQNYGYT
TRBV7-8 | 16 | ASSLPRGASMSTDTQY
TRBV12-3/TRBV12-4 | 12 | ASTTPDRGNEQF
TRBV12-3/TRBV12-4 | 12 | ASTIPVSGNTIY
TRBV27 | 13 | ASSTGTGEIYEQY
TRBV3-1 | 13 | ASSQAGYPSYEQY
TRBV24-1 | 14 | ATSDFDRVGTDTQY
TRBV3-1 | 13 | ASSQQGRGNNEQF
TRBV6-1 | 18 | ASADPGTSGRALSYNEQF
TRBV11-2 | 13 | ASRPDRGMYYEQY
TRBV21-1 | 13 | ASSKIGVQFYEQY
TRBV5-6 | 13 | ASSPGTSFYNEQF
TRBV12-3/TRBV12-4 | 15 | ASSLRRSGQGASGYT
TRBV6-5 | 11 | ASTRQDSYEQY
TRBV29-1 | 9 | SVVTQGKAF
TRBV5-4 | 12 | ASSLVGPGETQY
TRBV5-8 | 11 | ASETRRNNEQF
TRBV6-5 | 11 | ATSPTARYEQY
TRBV6-6 | 11 | ASRPGGYNEQF
TRBV2 | 13 | ASREPGQGNQPQH
TRBV2 | 12 | ASSEILAKNIQY
TRBV20-1 | 11 | SALKRTGSGYT
TRBV5-6 | 14 | ASSTGAGLAKNIQY
TRBV2 | 14 | ASSPTGLEYTDTQY
TRBV5-1 | 12 | ASSLWGGGDGYT
TRBV19 | 12 | ASSASGGSYEQY
TRBV27 | 13 | ASRKDRASSYEQY
TRBV7-9 | 11 | ASSLEGEETQY
TRBV20-1 | 13 | SALRLAGGPNEQF
TRBV12-3/TRBV12-4 | 12 | ASSGQGRAGELF
TRBV7-9 | 10 | ASSLDPLKQF
TRBV6-6 | 10 | ASSYRGGEQF
TRBV12-3/TRBV12-4 | 13 | ASSRGGTGDNEQF
TRBV30 | 9 | AWTAEDTQY
TRBV20-1 | 14 | SARVKTSGNTGELF
TRBV7-8 | 13 | ASSPRRQGATEAF
TRBV29-1 | 12 | SVAPGGPYNEQF
TRBV12-3/TRBV12-4 | 11 | ASSLDMRNGYT
TRBV24-1 | 11 | ATSDLRGHEQF
TRBV19 | 13 | ASSIGATGANVLT
TRBV29-1 | 12 | SVEKPSSYNEQF
TRBV24-1 | 11 | ATSDPYKDTQY
TRBV7-9 | 21 | ASSLAQGQGATSGKREANEQF
TRBV10-3 | 13 | AISDRTTSTDTQY